The 10 T cell receptor beta chains in this list originate from one sample, sequenced in a study of graft-versus-host responses after intestinal transplantation. Profiled with immunoSEQ multiplex PCR; TCRdb holds only in-frame clones, not every one. Of about 98,000 clones in the sample, 86% are singletons; the top ten hold over 1.3%. Here the sequenced sample was PBMCs, taken 255 days after intestinal transplant. These receptors all come from a human patient who received an intestinal transplant, so some T cells may come from the graft donor.

The chain employs TRBV27 and TRBJ2-3; D is unclear. This CDR3 has 13 residues. V shed 6 bases and J shed 9 bases, with 16 bases lying between them. CDR1 is MNHEY and CDR2 is SMNVEV in the germline V gene (reference sequence). This CDR3 is CASSSSPLGTQYF. CDR3 in DNA: TGTGCCAGCAGCTCCTCCCCCCTAGGGACGCAGTATTTT.

This clone is deemed medium-sized. V gene TRBV6-1 combines with J gene TRBJ2-7, with TRBD2 as a possible D gene (6 bases). This CDR3 has 13 residues. Germline-derived CDR1 and CDR2 are MNHNS and SASEGT. V shed 4 bases and J shed 3 bases, with 10 bases lying between them. In nucleotides, the CDR3 is TGTGCCAGCAGTGGGGGGGATCACTACGAGCAGTACTTC. Its protein product is CASSGGDHYEQYF.

J is TRBJ1-1 and V is TRBV6-6, with 9 bases matching TRBD1. This CDR3 spans 16 amino acids. Losses at the gene ends were 0 bases for V and 5 bases for J; bases not matched to a gene: 7. Germline lookup yields CDR1 MNHNY and CDR2 SVGAGI (reference sequence). CDR3 DNA sequence: TGTGCCAGCAGTTACTCTCCGGGACAGGGAGGGACTGAAGCTTTCTTT. Its translation is CASSYSPGQGGTEAFF.

The chain joins TRBV19 to TRBJ2-7, with D tentatively TRBD1 (5 bases). V lost 8 bases to trimming and J lost 3 bases, with 14 bases between them. Germline V gene sequence: CDR1 LNHDA, CDR2 SQIVND (reference sequence). CDR3 size: 13 residues. The CDR3 bases are TGTGCCAGTGCCTTTGGGGCGAGCTACGAGCAGTACTTC. It is translated as CASAFGASYEQYF.

The chain carries TRBV4-1 and TRBJ2-6, with a possible D match to TRBD2 (5 bases). The CDR3 extends over 16 amino acids. Between the trimmed V and J ends, which lost 4 bases and 0 bases, there was a span of 10 bases. Germline V lookup: CDR1 MGHRA, CDR2 YSYEKL. The DNA for the CDR3 is TGCGCCAGCAGCCTGCGGGTGAGCTCTGGGGCCAACGTCCTGACTTTC. The encoded protein is CASSLRVSSGANVLTF.

The genes are TRBV27 and TRBJ2-3; TRBD1 agrees at 8 bases. Looked up from germline, CDR1 is MNHEY and CDR2 is SMNVEV (reference sequence). This CDR3 contains 17 residues. With 5 bases clipped from V and 3 bases from J, the junction kept 13 bases outside the gene matches. CDR3 protein: CASSPPTGGKVTDTQYF. CDR3 coding DNA: TGTGCCAGCAGTCCACCCACAGGGGGGAAAGTGACAGATACGCAGTATTTT.

The chain couples TRBV28 to TRBJ2-3, with D perhaps assigned TRBD1 or TRBD2 (6 bases each). Germline V gene sequence: CDR1 MDHEN, CDR2 SYDVKM. CDR3 length equals 14 residues. The germline V and J ends were trimmed by 7 bases and 4 bases, with 15 bases remaining between them. Here the CDR3 reads CASKGGPKPDTQYF. For the CDR3, the DNA is TGTGCCAGCAAGGGGGGCCCCAAGCCAGATACGCAGTATTTT.

The rearrangement joins TRBV30 to TRBJ1-6; 9 bases are a match to TRBD1. Looked up from germline, CDR1 is GTSNPN and CDR2 is SVGIG (reference sequence). CDR3 length: 14 residues. With 2 bases clipped from V and 7 bases from J, the junction kept 3 bases outside the gene matches. The CDR3 sequence is CAWSPGQGNSPLHF. The CDR3 DNA reads as TGTGCCTGGAGTCCGGGACAGGGCAATTCACCCCTCCACTTT.

The table lists this clone with a few counts. The chain combines TRBV4-1 with TRBJ1-2; D gene ambiguous. CDR1 and CDR2 from the germline V gene are MGHRA and YSYEKL. The CDR3 sequence is 16 residues long. Trimming left V 4 bases short and J 8 bases short, with 23 bases between. The CDR3 DNA sequence: TGCGCCAGCAGCCTCGCGCAGCGCAGCCACGGCGGGGGCTACACCTTC. As protein: CASSLAQRSHGGGYTF.

In its sample, this clone was seen once. This rearrangement joins TRBV28 to TRBJ2-4, with D unresolved. Germline CDR1 reads MDHEN; CDR2 reads SYDVKM. The V gene lost 2 bases and the J gene lost 3 bases, with 5 bases spanning the gap. The CDR3 runs to 13 residues. Written as DNA, the CDR3 is TGTGCCAGCAGTTTAAACAACAAAAACATTCAGTACTTC. Translated, it gives CASSLNNKNIQYF.